The 4 T cell receptor beta chains below come from one sample, sequenced in a study of T cells in women clearing cervical HPV infection. Method: immunoSEQ multiplex PCR; TCRdb's copy keeps in-frame clones and lacks some. The data show about 30,000 clones, and the top ten clones hold 6.5% to 7.5%. Material: blood buffy coat. The receptors shown here come from a woman aged 18 to 75 with a cervical HPV16 infection that either progressed to CIN3+ or cleared (not recorded which).

Remarks on this clone: The sequence runs out 3 residues before the end of the CDR3; the remainder is reconstructed from the germline J gene. The chain links TRBV5-1 to TRBJ2-5; 12 bases agree with TRBD2. The germline gives CDR1 SGHRS, CDR2 YFSETQ. The length of the CDR3 is 16 residues. V shed 1 base, J shed 4 bases, and the junction held 5 bases outside the gene matches. The sequenced CDR3 bases are TGCGCCAGCAGCTTGACTAGCGGGGGGAAGGGAGAGACC. Encoded protein: CASSLTSGGKGET. In full, the CDR3 is CASSLTSGGKGETQYF.

Note on this clone: Read coverage stops 3 residues before the CDR3 terminus; the germline J gene supplies the remainder. The rearrangement joins TRBV2 to TRBJ2-1; 9 bases are shared with TRBD2. The CDR3 runs to 16 residues. V was clipped by 6 bases and J by 7 bases; unmatched bases: 13. In germline, CDR1 is SNHLY, CDR2 FYNNEI. This CDR3 reads CASRRQGGLALNEQFF. CDR3 DNA (partial): TGTGCCAGCAGACGGCAGGGGGGACTAGCCCTGAATGAG.

Note on this clone: The read stops 3 residues short of the end of the CDR3; the missing end is completed from the germline J gene. The chain recombines TRBV20-1 with TRBJ1-4; D is ambiguous. V was shortened by 5 bases and J by 5 bases, with 15 bases between the two germline ends. The CDR3 length is 14 residues. Germline V lookup: CDR1 DFQATT, CDR2 SNEGSKA (reference sequence). The CDR3 loop reads CSAVLLLRNEKLFF. Incomplete CDR3 DNA: TGCAGTGCTGTCCTTCTTTTAAGGAATGAAAAA.

Notes on this clone: The CDR3 goes on 3 residues after the read ends, and that part is filled in from the germline J gene. The V and J genes are TRBV20-1 and TRBJ2-3, with D possibly being TRBD2 (6 bases). This CDR3 comprises 11 residues. Between the trimmed V and J ends, which lost 3 bases and 5 bases, there was a span of 6 bases. Germline V gene lookup returns CDR1 DFQATT and CDR2 SNEGSKA (reference sequence). The covered CDR3 bases are TGCAGTGCTAGCGGGGGAGATACG. It encodes CSASGGDT. The full CDR3 reads CSASGGDTQYF.